Each of the 8 T cell receptor beta chains below was sequenced from the same sample in a study of T cells in Graves' hyperthyroidism and ophthalmopathy. RNA transcripts served as the template for amplifying TCR beta CDR3 regions. The TCR CDR3 first-round RT-PCR relied on the HTBI primer set. Each CDR3 protein is one row after TCRdb ran MiXCR on the multiplex PCR reads. Of about 260,000 distinct CDR3 sequences listed, 22% are singletons. The sample was blood. The receptor set was obtained from a man aged 30 to 45 with Graves' ophthalmopathy.

This rearrangement joins TRBV11-2 to TRBJ2-3, with 12 bases matching TRBD2. The J segment lost 1 base and the V segment lost 3 bases, leaving 5 bases of the junction unmatched. Germline assignment: CDR1 SGHAT and CDR2 FQNNGV. This CDR3 spans 17 amino acids. The CDR3: CASSFLAGGPGTDTQYF. DNA for the CDR3: TGTGCCAGCAGCTTTCTAGCGGGAGGGCCTGGCACAGATACGCAGTATTTT.

A few counts support this clonotype. The chain uses TRBV20-1 and TRBJ2-1, with 12 bases lining up with TRBD1. Trimming removed 5 bases from V and 7 bases from J; junction bases left unmatched: 12. The germline V gene has CDR1 DFQATT and CDR2 SNEGSKA (reference sequence). The CDR3 extends over 16 amino acids. Here the CDR3 reads CSAYQIGTGGLNEQFF. The DNA of the CDR3 is TGCAGTGCTTACCAAATTGGGACAGGGGGCTTAAATGAGCAGTTCTTC.

This clonotype was observed many times. CDR3 residues: CASSSLEGVDEQFF. The CDR3 DNA reads as TGTGCCAGCAGTTCGCTGGAGGGGGTGGATGAGCAGTTCTTC. This chain uses TRBV11-2 with TRBJ2-1, with D possibly being TRBD1 or TRBD2 (6 bases each). The V end lost 6 bases, the J end lost 8 bases, and 17 bases lay between the germline ends. CDR3 length: 14 residues. Germline loops: CDR1 SGHAT, CDR2 FQNNGV.

This clonotype was found many times. The J gene is TRBJ2-1, the V gene TRBV3-1; 12 bases map to TRBD2. CDR1 is LGHDT and CDR2 is YNNKEL in the germline V gene (reference sequence). Trimming cost V 1 base and J 6 bases; bases outside gene matches: 1. The CDR3 sequence is 15 residues long. Here the CDR3 DNA reads TGTGCCAGCAGCCAAGGGACTAGCGGGACCAATGAGCAGTTCTTC. Its translation is CASSQGTSGTNEQFF.

The rearrangement links TRBV6-9 to TRBJ2-7; D possibly corresponds to TRBD1 (6 bases). The CDR3 has 15 residues. Trimming left V 0 bases short and J 2 bases short, with 11 bases between. CDR1 is MNHGY and CDR2 is SVAAGI in the germline V gene. In DNA, the CDR3 is TGTGCCAGCAGTTATTCCCTCCCAGGGGCCTACGAGCAGTACTTC. It yields the protein CASSYSLPGAYEQYF.

The chain uses TRBV7-9 and TRBJ2-3; D is tentatively TRBD1 or TRBD2 (6 bases each). The germline gives CDR1 SEHNR, CDR2 FQNEAQ (reference sequence). Trimming pared 6 bases from V and 0 bases from J, leaving 16 bases between. The CDR3 has 16 amino acids. This CDR3 is CASSSPEGGSTDTQYF. The CDR3 coding sequence is TGTGCCAGCAGTTCTCCGGAGGGGGGTAGCACAGATACGCAGTATTTT.

J is TRBJ1-1 and V is TRBV29-1; D ambiguous. Germline V gives CDR1 SQVTM, CDR2 ANQGSEA. The CDR3 covers 11 residues. V gave up 4 bases and J gave up 6 bases, with 9 bases separating them. CDR3 loop: CSVGLASEAFF. CDR3 nucleotides: TGCAGCGTTGGGCTGGCTTCTGAAGCTTTCTTT.

This clonotype was counted only a few times. The rearrangement uses TRBV7-6 and TRBJ2-5, with TRBD1 as a possible D gene (6 bases). This CDR3 spans 15 amino acids. V was cut by 1 base and J by 4 bases, with 13 bases left in between. CDR1 and CDR2 from the germline V gene are SGHVS and FNYEAQ. CDR3 amino acids: CASSLEGEKGETQYF. CDR3 DNA: TGTGCCAGCAGCTTAGAGGGGGAGAAGGGAGAGACCCAGTACTTC.